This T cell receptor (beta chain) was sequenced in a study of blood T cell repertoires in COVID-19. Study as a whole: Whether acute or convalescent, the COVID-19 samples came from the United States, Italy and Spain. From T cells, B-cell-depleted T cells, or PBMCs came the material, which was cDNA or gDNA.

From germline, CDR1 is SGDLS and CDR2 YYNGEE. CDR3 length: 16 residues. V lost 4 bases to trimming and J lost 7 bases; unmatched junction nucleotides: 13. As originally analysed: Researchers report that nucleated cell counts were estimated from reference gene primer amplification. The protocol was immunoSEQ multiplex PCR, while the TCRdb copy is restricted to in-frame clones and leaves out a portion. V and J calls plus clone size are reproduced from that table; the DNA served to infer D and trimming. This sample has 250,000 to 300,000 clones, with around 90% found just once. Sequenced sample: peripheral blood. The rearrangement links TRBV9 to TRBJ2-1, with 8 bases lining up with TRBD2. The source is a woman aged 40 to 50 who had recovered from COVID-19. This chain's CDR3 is CASSRPPGLVANEQFF. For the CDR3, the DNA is TGTGCCAGCAGCCGACCACCGGGACTAGTCGCGAATGAGCAGTTCTTC.